Sequencing of this T cell receptor beta chain was carried out in a study of blood T cells in healthy people across ages. As regards this clonotype: Because the CDR3's place on the DNA is in doubt, the DNA is left out and the CDR3 is given as listed by TCRdb.

Germline V gives CDR1 MDHEN, CDR2 SYDVKM. The CDR3 has 12 residues if both end residues are counted. With a J-beta primer mix and a sample-barcoded 5' primer, a second PCR ran about 7 to 11 cycles. One entry per CDR3 protein, called by TCRdb with MiXCR from the 5' RACE reads. This table holds roughly 1,500,000 distinct CDR3 sequences, approximately 42% found once. V is TRBV28 and J is TRBJ2-7. The sample taken for sequencing was blood. This receptor was identified in a woman aged 18-29 years in good health. The CDR3 is CASILESYEQYF.